Presented here are 28 T cell receptor beta chains from one specimen sequenced in a study of early T cells in non-severe SARS-CoV-2 infection. TCRdb re-called the 5' RACE reads through MiXCR, storing one row per CDR3 protein. The sample holds about 69,000 distinct CDR3 sequences, approximately 4.5% seen once. Sequenced here: whole blood, sampled at baseline. The receptors originated from an adult who was a healthcare worker with PCR-confirmed SARS-CoV-2 infection or an uninfected control (not recorded which). The donor label of this sample is uncertain.

This clonotype showed up many times. The V and J genes are TRBV7-3 and TRBJ2-1, with D perhaps matching TRBD2 (5 bases). This CDR3 spans 17 amino acids. The V end lost 1 base, the J end lost 6 bases, and 19 bases lay between the germline ends. Germline values: CDR1 SGHTA, CDR2 FQGTGA. CDR3 sequence: CASSLNTRGFSTNEQFF. DNA for the CDR3: TGTGCCAGCAGCTTAAATACCCGGGGATTCTCAACCAATGAGCAGTTCTTC.

This clonotype was picked up a small number of times. CDR3: CASSSGERTDTQYF. The CDR3, as DNA: TGCGCCAGCAGTAGCGGGGAACGCACAGATACGCAGTATTTT. The chain joins TRBV5-1 to TRBJ2-3; 8 bases line up with TRBD2. The CDR3 runs to 14 residues. Germline CDR1 SGHRS, CDR2 YFSETQ. Trimming removed 5 bases from V and 1 base from J; junction bases left unmatched: 3. Filled out from reference TRBV5-1 and TRBJ2-3, the complete variable domain reads KAGVTQTPRYLIKTRGQQVTLSCSPISGHRSVSWYQQTPGQGLQFLFEYFSETQRNKGNFPGRFSGRQFSNSRSEMNVSTLELGDSALYLCASSSGERTDTQYFGPGTRLTVL.

This clonotype was recorded at least ten times. V usage is TRBV18 and J usage is TRBJ2-7, with TRBD2 matching over 7 bases. CDR1 KGHSH and CDR2 LQKENI come from the germline V gene. This CDR3 has 15 amino acids. The trim removed 2 bases at V and 1 base at J, leaving 5 bases unmatched. CDR3 sequence (DNA): TGTGCCAGCTCACCAAACCTAGCGGCGTCCTACGAGCAGTACTTC. Translation gives CASSPNLAASYEQYF.

This clonotype was seen repeatedly, ten times or more. The chain links TRBV20-1 to TRBJ1-5; 10 positions match TRBD1. V shed 1 base, J shed 8 bases, and the junction held 5 bases outside the gene matches. Germline loops: CDR1 DFQATT, CDR2 SNEGSKA (reference sequence). CDR3 length equals 14 residues. The CDR3 region is CSARGGTGEEPQHF. The CDR3 DNA sequence: TGCAGTGCTAGAGGAGGGACAGGGGAGGAGCCCCAGCATTTT.

This clonotype was detected only a few times. The genes are TRBV7-2 and TRBJ2-5; D might be TRBD1 (6 bases). Looked up from germline, CDR1 is SGHTA and CDR2 is FQGNSA. CDR3 length: 14 amino acids. The V gene lost 1 base and the J gene lost 4 bases, with 10 bases spanning the gap. The CDR3 is CASSLVTGLETQYF. The CDR3 DNA reads as TGTGCCAGCAGCTTAGTAACAGGGTTAGAGACCCAGTACTTC.

The table lists this clonotype with a few counts. The chain employs TRBV19 and TRBJ2-3; unclear D gene. The CDR3 spans 14 residues. Germline lookup yields CDR1 LNHDA and CDR2 SQIVND (reference sequence). V was shortened by 3 bases and J by 0 bases, with 7 bases between the two germline ends. The CDR3 loop reads CASSMGRSTDTQYF. The CDR3 region has the DNA TGTGCCAGTAGTATGGGCAGGAGCACAGATACGCAGTATTTT.

This rearrangement joins TRBV9 to TRBJ1-4; tentatively, D is TRBD1 (5 bases). Germline assignment: CDR1 SGDLS and CDR2 YYNGEE. The CDR3 contains 16 residues. Trimming cost V 3 bases and J 4 bases, with 16 bases left between them. CDR3 sequence (DNA): TGTGCCAGCAGCGACAACCCGGGACGGGATAATGAAAAACTGTTTTTT. Its protein is CASSDNPGRDNEKLFF.

This rearrangement joins TRBV6-2 or TRBV6-3 to TRBJ2-7; perhaps TRBD1 as D (5 bases). Trimming shortened V by 4 bases and J by 0 bases, and 13 bases separated the two germline ends. The germline V gene encodes CDR1 MNHEY and CDR2 SVGEGT. CDR3 length equals 15 residues. CDR3 amino acids: CASSSPQGISYEQYF. CDR3 nucleotide sequence: TGTGCCAGCAGTTCACCCCAGGGTATCTCCTACGAGCAGTACTTC.

This clonotype was seen repeatedly, ten times or more. The chain links TRBV6-6 to TRBJ1-3, with D tentatively TRBD1 (5 bases). V was clipped by 5 bases and J by 3 bases, with 26 bases between them. This CDR3 has 19 residues. Germline CDR1 is MNHNY and CDR2 is SVGAGI (reference sequence). DNA for the CDR3: TGTGCCAGCAGTCCGGTGGGGACTTTAGTCCCCCAAGATGGAAACACCATATATTTT. Translated: CASSPVGTLVPQDGNTIYF.

The sample holds many counts of this clonotype. The rearrangement links TRBV28 to TRBJ2-7, with D perhaps TRBD2 (5 bases). CDR3 length: 14 amino acids. From germline, CDR1 is MDHEN and CDR2 SYDVKM. Trimming shortened V by 5 bases and J by 2 bases, and 13 bases separated the two germline ends. The CDR3 nucleotides are TGTGCCAGCAGTCCCGCTAGCCCCCCCTACGAGCAGTACTTC. This gives the protein CASSPASPPYEQYF.

V gene TRBV7-9 combines with J gene TRBJ2-7; D is ambiguous. This CDR3 is built from 12 residues. The V gene's germline CDR1 is SEHNR and CDR2 FQNEAQ (reference sequence). Trimming left V 2 bases short and J 7 bases short, with 9 bases between. The CDR3 sequence is CASSLYGPEQYF. The CDR3 DNA follows: TGTGCCAGCAGCTTATACGGACCTGAGCAGTACTTC.

This clonotype was recorded many times. The chain carries TRBV24-1 and TRBJ2-2; tentative D call: TRBD2 (5 bases). CDR1 and CDR2 from the germline V gene are KGHDR and SFDVKD. V lost 4 bases, J lost 4 bases, and 9 bases lay in between. The length of the CDR3 is 14 residues. The CDR3 sequence: CATSDPGGTGELFF. The DNA of the CDR3 is TGTGCCACCAGTGACCCTGGAGGCACCGGGGAGCTGTTTTTT.

This clonotype has a count of ten or more. The genes are TRBV12-3 or TRBV12-4 and TRBJ2-3, with TRBD2 matching 9 bases. This CDR3 spans 14 amino acids. The trim removed 8 bases at V and 4 bases at J, leaving 7 bases unmatched. CDR3 sequence reads: CASAGTSSSDTQYF. In DNA, the CDR3 is TGTGCCAGCGCCGGGACTAGCTCGTCAGATACGCAGTATTTT.

This clonotype has a handful of counts. The chain joins TRBV18 to TRBJ1-4, with 8 positions matching TRBD1. The CDR3 runs to 14 residues. V shed 2 bases and J 6 bases; nucleotides not matched to a gene: 2. Germline V gene data show CDR1 as KGHSH and CDR2 as LQKENI. For the CDR3, the DNA is TGTGCCAGCTCACCATGGACAGGGCATGAAAAACTGTTTTTT. The encoded protein is CASSPWTGHEKLFF.

This clonotype appeared many times. V and J are TRBV6-1 and TRBJ2-5; 11 bases agree with TRBD2. CDR1 and CDR2 from the germline V gene are MNHNS and SASEGT. With V trimmed by 6 bases and J by 3 bases, 6 bases remained unmatched. The CDR3 has 15 amino acids. This CDR3 reads CASRPKTSGEETQYF. The CDR3 nucleotides read TGTGCCAGCAGGCCAAAGACTAGCGGGGAAGAGACCCAGTACTTC.

The rearrangement joins TRBV7-2 to TRBJ2-2; TRBD1 agrees at 7 bases. The CDR3 spans 15 residues. CDR1 and CDR2 from the germline V gene are SGHTA and FQGNSA. The ends lost 4 bases at V and 2 bases at J; junction bases unmatched: 4. The CDR3 region is CASSSRDRNTGELFF. For the CDR3, the DNA is TGTGCCAGCAGCTCCCGGGACAGAAACACCGGGGAGCTGTTTTTT.

This clonotype has more than one count but fewer than ten. The chain uses TRBV24-1 and TRBJ2-2; D call uncertain. Germline CDR1 and CDR2: KGHDR and SFDVKD. V gave up 2 bases and J gave up 1 base, with 10 bases separating them. The CDR3 has 16 residues. CDR3 region: CATSDYKGGNTGELFF. DNA for the CDR3: TGTGCCACCAGTGATTATAAGGGTGGGAACACCGGGGAGCTGTTTTTT.

The gene calls are TRBV5-1 and TRBJ1-5; maybe TRBD1 (5 bases). Trimming pared 3 bases from V and 2 bases from J, leaving 12 bases between. This CDR3 contains 15 residues. The V gene's germline CDR1 is SGHRS and CDR2 YFSETQ. The CDR3 sequence is CASSSHDRGNQPQHF. For the CDR3, the DNA is TGCGCCAGCAGCTCCCACGACAGAGGCAATCAGCCCCAGCATTTT.

Only a few counts were recorded for this clonotype. The V and J genes are TRBV11-3 and TRBJ2-1, with TRBD2 matching over 11 bases. Germline CDR1 reads SGHNT; CDR2 reads YENEEA. V lost 5 bases, J lost 6 bases, and 9 bases stayed unmatched. CDR3 size: 16 residues. CDR3 nucleotide sequence: TGTGCCAGCAGCCCTTCGGCTAGCGGGGGGCGCAATGAGCAGTTCTTC. Translated: CASSPSASGGRNEQFF.

This clonotype occurred many times. The rearrangement links TRBV25-1 to TRBJ2-7; maybe TRBD1 (6 bases). CDR3 length equals 15 residues. V was trimmed by 1 base and J by 0 bases, leaving 10 bases between them. Per germline, CDR1 MGHDK and CDR2 SYGVNS. In nucleotides, the CDR3 is TGTGCCAGCAGTGAATTTGGACAGCTCTCCTACGAGCAGTACTTC. The encoded protein is CASSEFGQLSYEQYF.

There are a few counts of this clonotype. The rearrangement joins TRBV24-1 to TRBJ2-2; TRBD1 is a possible D gene (6 bases). V lost 1 base to trimming and J lost 1 base, with 9 bases between them. The CDR3 is made up of 16 amino acids. Germline lookup yields CDR1 KGHDR and CDR2 SFDVKD. For the CDR3, the DNA is TGTGCCACCAGTGATTTCCCGACAGGGAACACCGGGGAGCTGTTTTTT. It yields the protein CATSDFPTGNTGELFF.

V and J are TRBV18 and TRBJ2-1; D uncertain. The CDR3 covers 12 residues. Per the germline V gene, CDR1 is KGHSH and CDR2 is LQKENI. Trimming took 10 bases from V and 8 from J, leaving 15 bases between them. The CDR3 is CATTGQTDEQFF. For the CDR3, the DNA is TGTGCCACCACGGGCCAGACCGATGAGCAGTTCTTC.

This clonotype was detected only a few times. V and J are TRBV20-1 and TRBJ1-5, with 9 bases identical to TRBD1. This CDR3 region has 15 residues. The germline CDR1 and CDR2 sequences are DFQATT and SNEGSKA (reference sequence). Losses at the gene ends were 3 bases for V and 4 bases for J; bases not matched to a gene: 7. The CDR3 sequence is CSARHRGPENQPQHF. Here the CDR3 DNA reads TGCAGTGCTAGGCACAGGGGGCCAGAAAATCAGCCCCAGCATTTT.

This clonotype was recorded at least ten times. The chain joins TRBV20-1 to TRBJ2-1; 12 bases line up with TRBD2. From germline, CDR1 is DFQATT and CDR2 SNEGSKA (reference sequence). The CDR3 consists of 12 residues. The DNA of the CDR3 is TGCAGCCCACTAGCGGGGGGCAATGAGCAGTTCTTC. It is translated as CSPLAGGNEQFF.

This clonotype has just a few counts. The genes are TRBV28 and TRBJ1-2; the D is unclear. Germline V gene sequence: CDR1 MDHEN, CDR2 SYDVKM. The CDR3 loop spans 12 amino acids. The V gene lost 1 base and the J gene lost 3 bases, with 3 bases spanning the gap. CDR3 bases: TGTGCCAGCAGTTTATTATACTATGGCTACACCTTC. It translates to CASSLLYYGYTF.

In its sample, this clonotype was seen a few times. The V call is TRBV3-1, the J call TRBJ1-5, with D possibly being TRBD1 (6 bases). Deletions cut 5 bases from V and 7 bases from J, with 12 bases between. The CDR3 runs to 13 residues. Germline V gene sequence: CDR1 LGHDT, CDR2 YNNKEL (reference sequence). CDR3: CASSARQDQPQHF. The CDR3 DNA reads TGTGCCAGCAGCGCACGACAGGACCAGCCCCAGCATTTT.

This clonotype was seen ten or more times. This chain connects TRBV20-1 to TRBJ1-2; D is unresolved. There are 12 residues in the CDR3. V lost 3 bases and J lost 8, with 13 bases in between. Looked up from germline, CDR1 is DFQATT and CDR2 is SNEGSKA (reference sequence). The CDR3 loop reads CSARRTGEGYTF. CDR3 DNA sequence: TGCAGTGCTAGGAGGACCGGCGAGGGCTACACCTTC.

This clonotype was counted many times. V usage is TRBV18 and J usage is TRBJ2-2, with D perhaps matching TRBD2 (7 bases). Germline-derived CDR1 and CDR2 are KGHSH and LQKENI. CDR3 size: 17 residues. V lost 4 bases to trimming and J lost 6 bases, with 21 bases between them. CDR3 sequence reads: CASSQRTAGMSAGELFF. The CDR3 DNA reads TGTGCCAGCTCACAGAGGACAGCGGGGATGAGTGCCGGGGAGCTGTTTTTT.